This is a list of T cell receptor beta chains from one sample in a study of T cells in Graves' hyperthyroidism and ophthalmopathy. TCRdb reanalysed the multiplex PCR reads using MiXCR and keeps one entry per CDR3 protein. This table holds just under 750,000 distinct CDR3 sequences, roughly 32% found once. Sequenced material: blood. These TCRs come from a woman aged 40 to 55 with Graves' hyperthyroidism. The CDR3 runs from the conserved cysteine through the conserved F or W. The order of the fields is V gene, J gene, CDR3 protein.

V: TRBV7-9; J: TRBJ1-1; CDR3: CASSASAGTEAFF
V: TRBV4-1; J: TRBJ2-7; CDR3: CASSPTIPRGGIEQYF
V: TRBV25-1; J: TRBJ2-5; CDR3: CASSECPGTGSVQETQYF
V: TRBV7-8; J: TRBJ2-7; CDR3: CASSPPGGYEQYF
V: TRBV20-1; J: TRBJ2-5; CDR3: CSASRAGAGETQYF
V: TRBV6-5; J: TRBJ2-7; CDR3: CASKGQGVSYEQYF
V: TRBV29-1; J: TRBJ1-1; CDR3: CSVEDRQARIRAEAFF
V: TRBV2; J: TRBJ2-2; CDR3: CASNESRNTGELFF
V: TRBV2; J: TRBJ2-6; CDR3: CASLVESGANVLTF
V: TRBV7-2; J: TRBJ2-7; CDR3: CASSFSGTGAHEQYF
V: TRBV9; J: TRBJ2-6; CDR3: CASSVAPRDGSSGANVLTF
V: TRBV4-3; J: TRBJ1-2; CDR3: CASSHGQGFNYGYTF
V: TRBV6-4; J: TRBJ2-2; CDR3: CASRDRLNTGELFF
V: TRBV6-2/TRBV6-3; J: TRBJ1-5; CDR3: CASRGENQPQHF
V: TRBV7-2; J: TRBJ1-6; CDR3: CASSTLDRANSPLHF
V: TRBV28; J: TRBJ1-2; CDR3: CASRRRTGASYGYTF
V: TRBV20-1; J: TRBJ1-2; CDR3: CSAAQGGGYTF
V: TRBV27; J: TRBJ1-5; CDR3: CASSLVAGGWQPQHF
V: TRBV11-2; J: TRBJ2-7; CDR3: CASSRDARYEQYF
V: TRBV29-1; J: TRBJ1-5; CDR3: CSLTGLGNQPQHF
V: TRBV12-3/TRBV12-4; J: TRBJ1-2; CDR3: CASSLGTRDSRYGYTF
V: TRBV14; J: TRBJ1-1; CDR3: CASSWTGPSEAFF
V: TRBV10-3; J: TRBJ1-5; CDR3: CAIRSGVAWPQHF
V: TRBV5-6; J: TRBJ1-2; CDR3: CASSWRETSYGYTF
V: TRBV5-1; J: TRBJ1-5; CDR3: CASSLTRQGLGNQPQHF
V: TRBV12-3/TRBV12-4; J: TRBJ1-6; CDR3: CASNIPQDREDSPLHF
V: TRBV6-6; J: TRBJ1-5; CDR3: CASGASNQPQHF
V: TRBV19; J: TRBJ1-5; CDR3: CASSILGESNQPQHF
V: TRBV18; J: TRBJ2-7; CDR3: CASSLGQVDYEQYF
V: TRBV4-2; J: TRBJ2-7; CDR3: CASSQGLAGEFYEQYF
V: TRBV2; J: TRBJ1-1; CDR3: CASSFHGQGEAFF
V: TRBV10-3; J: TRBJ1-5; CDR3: CATHLLWSGQPQHF
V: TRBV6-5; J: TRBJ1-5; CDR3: CASRREAGHHNQPQHF
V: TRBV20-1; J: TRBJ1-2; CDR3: CSASLIGGVGGYTF
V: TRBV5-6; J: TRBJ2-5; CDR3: CASSFPGGIPETQYF
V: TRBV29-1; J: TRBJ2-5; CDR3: CSGGTGIVETQYF
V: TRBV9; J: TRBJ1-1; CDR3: CASSARGLNTEAFF
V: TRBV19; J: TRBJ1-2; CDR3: CASSTNRGSNYGYTF
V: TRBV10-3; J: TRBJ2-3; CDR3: CAISGQVVGTDTQYF
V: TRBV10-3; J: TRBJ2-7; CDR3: CAIRTTPQNYEQYF
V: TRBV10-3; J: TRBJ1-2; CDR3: CASSVTGADSAF
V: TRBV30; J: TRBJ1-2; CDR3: CAWSVPPRGYTF
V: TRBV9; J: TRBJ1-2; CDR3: CASSPRTGANYGYTF
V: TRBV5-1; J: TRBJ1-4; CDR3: CASSLGGGYNEKLFF
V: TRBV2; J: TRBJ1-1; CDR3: CASSLLTGGVTEAFF
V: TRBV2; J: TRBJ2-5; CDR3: CASIRLAGVETQYF
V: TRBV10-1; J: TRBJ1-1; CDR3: CASSESWRGNTEAFF
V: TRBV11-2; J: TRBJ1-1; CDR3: CASSLGRADTEAFF
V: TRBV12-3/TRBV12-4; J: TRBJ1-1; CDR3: CASRGQATEAFF
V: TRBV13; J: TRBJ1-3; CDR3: CASSFDRDDSGNTIYF
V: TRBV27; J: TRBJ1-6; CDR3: CASSLSRISYNSPLHF